The T cell receptor (beta chain) described here comes from a study of identical twins. CDR3 size: 13 residues. CDR1 LGHNT and CDR2 FRNRAP come from the germline V gene. The V and J ends lost 5 bases and 4 bases respectively, with 9 bases between them. One entry per CDR3 protein, called by TCRdb with MiXCR from the 5' RACE reads. The repertoire consists of under 900,000 distinct CDR3 sequences, with roughly 18% occurring once and the leading ten covering 13%. This sample also appeared in a second study, on T cells expressing NK-cell markers.

Sequences were obtained from PBMCs. This sequence joins TRBV12-5 and TRBJ1-5; D gene unclear. The sequence came from a woman aged 18-29 years in good health. CDR3 in amino acids: CASGNQVNQPQHF. The CDR3 bases are TGTGCTAGTGGTAATCAGGTGAATCAGCCCCAGCATTTT.